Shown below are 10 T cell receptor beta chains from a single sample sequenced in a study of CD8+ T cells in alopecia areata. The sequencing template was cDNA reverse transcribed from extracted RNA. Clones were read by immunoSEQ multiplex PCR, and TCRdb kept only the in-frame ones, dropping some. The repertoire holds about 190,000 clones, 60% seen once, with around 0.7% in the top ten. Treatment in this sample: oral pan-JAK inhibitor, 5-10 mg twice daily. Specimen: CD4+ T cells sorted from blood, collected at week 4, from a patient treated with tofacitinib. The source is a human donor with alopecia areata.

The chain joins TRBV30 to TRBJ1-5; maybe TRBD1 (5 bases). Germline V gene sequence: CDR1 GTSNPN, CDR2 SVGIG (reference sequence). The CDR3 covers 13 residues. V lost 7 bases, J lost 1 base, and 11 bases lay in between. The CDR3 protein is CASRGGSNQPQHF. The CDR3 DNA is TGTGCCTCACGGGGCGGAAGCAATCAGCCCCAGCATTTT.

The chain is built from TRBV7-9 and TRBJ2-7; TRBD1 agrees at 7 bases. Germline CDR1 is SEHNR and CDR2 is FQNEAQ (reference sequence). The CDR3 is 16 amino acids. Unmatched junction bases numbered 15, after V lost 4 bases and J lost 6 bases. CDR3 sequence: CASSSPAGGASVEQYF. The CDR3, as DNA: TGTGCCAGCAGCTCCCCTGCAGGGGGAGCTTCGGTCGAGCAGTACTTC. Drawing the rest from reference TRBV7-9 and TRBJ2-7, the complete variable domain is DTGVSQNPRHKITKRGQNVTFRCDPISEHNRLYWYRQTLGQGPEFLTYFQNEAQLEKSRLLSDRFSAERPKGSFSTLEIQRTEQGDSAMYLCASSSPAGGASVEQYFGPGTRLTVT.

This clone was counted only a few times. The CDR3 is CSVEDLWDSLPRRNNEQFF. As DNA, the CDR3 is TGCAGCGTTGAAGATTTATGGGACAGCCTTCCTCGTCGGAACAATGAGCAGTTCTTC. The genes are TRBV29-1 and TRBJ2-1, with TRBD1 identical over 7 bases. CDR3 size: 19 residues. V gave up 0 bases and J gave up 5 bases; unmatched junction bases: 19. CDR1 is SQVTM and CDR2 is ANQGSEA in the germline V gene.

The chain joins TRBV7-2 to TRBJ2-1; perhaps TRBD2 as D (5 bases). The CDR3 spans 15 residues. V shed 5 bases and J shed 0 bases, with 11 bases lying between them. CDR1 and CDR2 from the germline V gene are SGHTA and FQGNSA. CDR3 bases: TGTGCCAGCAGCCCGGGCGGGTACTCCTACAATGAGCAGTTCTTC. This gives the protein CASSPGGYSYNEQFF.

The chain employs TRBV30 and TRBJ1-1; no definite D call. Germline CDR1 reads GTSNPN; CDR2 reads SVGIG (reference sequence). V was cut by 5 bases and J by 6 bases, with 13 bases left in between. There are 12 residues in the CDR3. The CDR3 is CAWAVNLAEAFF. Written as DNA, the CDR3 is TGTGCCTGGGCCGTTAACTTGGCTGAAGCTTTCTTT.

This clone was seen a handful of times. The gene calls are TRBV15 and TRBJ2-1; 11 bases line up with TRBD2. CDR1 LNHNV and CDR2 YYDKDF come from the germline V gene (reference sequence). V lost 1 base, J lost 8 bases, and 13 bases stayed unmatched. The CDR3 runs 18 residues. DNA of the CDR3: TGTGCCACCAGCAGAGCCCCGCTGAGACTAGCGGGAATGGATGAGCAGTTCTTC. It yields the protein CATSRAPLRLAGMDEQFF.

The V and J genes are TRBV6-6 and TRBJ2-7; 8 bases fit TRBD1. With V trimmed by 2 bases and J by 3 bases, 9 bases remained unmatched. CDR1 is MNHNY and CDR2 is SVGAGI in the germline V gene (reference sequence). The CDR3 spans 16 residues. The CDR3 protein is CASSYLSAGGDYEQYF. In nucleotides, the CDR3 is TGTGCCAGCAGTTACCTCTCCGCAGGGGGCGACTACGAGCAGTACTTC.

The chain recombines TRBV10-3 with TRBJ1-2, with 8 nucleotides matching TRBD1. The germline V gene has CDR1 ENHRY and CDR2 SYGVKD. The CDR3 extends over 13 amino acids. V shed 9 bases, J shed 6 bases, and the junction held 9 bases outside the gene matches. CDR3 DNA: TGTGCCATGAACGGACAGGGACTCAATGGCTACACCTTC. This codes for CAMNGQGLNGYTF.

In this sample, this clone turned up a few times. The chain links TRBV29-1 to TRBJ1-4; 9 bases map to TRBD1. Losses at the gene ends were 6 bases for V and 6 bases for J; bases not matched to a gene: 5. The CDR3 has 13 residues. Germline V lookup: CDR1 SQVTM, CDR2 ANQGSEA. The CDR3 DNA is TGCAGCGTCGTGGGACAGGGTTATGAAAAACTGTTTTTT. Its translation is CSVVGQGYEKLFF.

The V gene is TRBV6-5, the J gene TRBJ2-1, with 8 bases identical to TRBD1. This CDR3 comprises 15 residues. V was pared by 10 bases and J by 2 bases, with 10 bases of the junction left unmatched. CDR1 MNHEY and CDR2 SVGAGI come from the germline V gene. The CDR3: CATRIGQGAYNEQFF. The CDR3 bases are TGTGCCACCCGCATCGGACAGGGAGCCTACAATGAGCAGTTCTTC.